This is a list of T cell receptor beta chains from one sample in a study of cytomegalovirus exposure and HLA in healthy donors. Only in-frame clones appear in the TCRdb table, and some are missing; sequencing was by immunoSEQ multiplex PCR. Of over 150,000 clones in the sample, around 85% were seen once. The specimen was PBMCs. The receptors here all came from a human donor in good health. Both conserved end residues are part of each CDR3. Each record gives: V gene, CDR3 length, clone size, D gene, J gene, CDR3 DNA, CDR3 protein. D genes are given only for firm matches. Expanded clones are given a class, and other clones once, few, many or no size at all.

V gene: TRBV5-1; CDR3 length: 18; clone size: -; D gene: TRBD2; J gene: TRBJ2-2; CDR3 DNA: TGCGCCAGCAGCTTTTTGTCGGTGGGACTAGCCTTATCCGGGGAGCTGTTTTTT; CDR3 protein: CASSFLSVGLALSGELFF
V gene: TRBV5-4; CDR3 length: 16; clone size: -; D gene: TRBD1; J gene: TRBJ2-6; CDR3 DNA: TGTGCCAGCAGCTTGGACAGGGGGCTTGGGGCCAACGTCCTGACTTTC; CDR3 protein: CASSLDRGLGANVLTF
V gene: TRBV6-5; CDR3 length: 14; clone size: few; D gene: -; J gene: TRBJ1-2; CDR3 DNA: TGTGCCAGCAGTTACTCTTCACTGAACTATGGCTACACCTTC; CDR3 protein: CASSYSSLNYGYTF
V gene: TRBV12-5; CDR3 length: 17; clone size: -; D gene: -; J gene: TRBJ1-3; CDR3 DNA: TGTGCTAGTGGTTTGGGGACACCTACAGCCTCTGGAAACACCATATATTTT; CDR3 protein: CASGLGTPTASGNTIYF
V gene: TRBV19; CDR3 length: 14; clone size: -; D gene: -; J gene: TRBJ1-6; CDR3 DNA: TGTGCCAGTAGTCAGCCAGGGAATAATTCACCCCTCCACTTT; CDR3 protein: CASSQPGNNSPLHF
V gene: TRBV29-1; CDR3 length: 14; clone size: -; D gene: TRBD2; J gene: TRBJ2-5; CDR3 DNA: TGCAGCCTATCCGGGGGCGGGGGGATGGAGACCCAGTACTTC; CDR3 protein: CSLSGGGGMETQYF
V gene: TRBV4-1; CDR3 length: 15; clone size: once; D gene: TRBD1; J gene: TRBJ1-2; CDR3 DNA: TGCGCCAGCAGCTTACAGGACCGGGACAGCAATGGCTACACCTTC; CDR3 protein: CASSLQDRDSNGYTF
V gene: TRBV5-6; CDR3 length: 13; clone size: -; D gene: -; J gene: TRBJ1-6; CDR3 DNA: TGTGCCAGCAGCACCTACCCTACAGGAGAGCTCCACTTT; CDR3 protein: CASSTYPTGELHF
V gene: TRBV6-6; CDR3 length: 13; clone size: -; D gene: TRBD1; J gene: TRBJ2-5; CDR3 DNA: TGTGCCAGCAGAGACAGGGTTTTGGAGACCCAGTACTTC; CDR3 protein: CASRDRVLETQYF
V gene: TRBV5-3; CDR3 length: 16; clone size: -; D gene: -; J gene: TRBJ1-4; CDR3 DNA: TGTGCCAGAAGCTTAGGGGCGCCGATCTATAATGAAAAACTGTTTTTT; CDR3 protein: CARSLGAPIYNEKLFF
V gene: TRBV6-1; CDR3 length: 13; clone size: -; D gene: -; J gene: TRBJ1-2; CDR3 DNA: TGTGCCAGCAGTGAAGCGCGAGGGCGTGGCTACACCTTC; CDR3 protein: CASSEARGRGYTF
V gene: TRBV10-2; CDR3 length: 13; clone size: -; D gene: -; J gene: TRBJ2-7; CDR3 DNA: TGCTCAACAAGCACCCTCCTCCCGGGTGAGCAGTACTTC; CDR3 protein: CSTSTLLPGEQYF
V gene: TRBV13; CDR3 length: 14; clone size: -; D gene: TRBD2; J gene: TRBJ2-7; CDR3 DNA: TGTGCCAGCAGTAACGGACTAGCGGAATACGAGCAGTACTTC; CDR3 protein: CASSNGLAEYEQYF
V gene: TRBV6-5; CDR3 length: 16; clone size: -; D gene: TRBD2; J gene: TRBJ2-3; CDR3 DNA: TGTGCCAGCAGTTCAACCATAGCGGGGGGCACAGATACGCAGTATTTT; CDR3 protein: CASSSTIAGGTDTQYF
V gene: TRBV19; CDR3 length: 16; clone size: -; D gene: -; J gene: TRBJ1-6; CDR3 DNA: TGTGCCAGTACTTTTTTCCCGACCCGGGTTGGTTCACCCCTCCACTTT; CDR3 protein: CASTFFPTRVGSPLHF
V gene: TRBV5-1; CDR3 length: 15; clone size: -; D gene: -; J gene: TRBJ2-7; CDR3 DNA: TGCGCCAGCAGCTTGGAGGCAGGGGTTTCCTACGAGCAGTACTTC; CDR3 protein: CASSLEAGVSYEQYF
V gene: TRBV5-1; CDR3 length: 16; clone size: -; D gene: TRBD2; J gene: TRBJ2-5; CDR3 DNA: TGCGCCAGCAGCCCCGGACTAGCGGCGTACCAAGAGACCCAGTACTTC; CDR3 protein: CASSPGLAAYQETQYF
V gene: TRBV5-6; CDR3 length: 12; clone size: -; D gene: -; J gene: TRBJ2-7; CDR3 DNA: TGTGCCAGCAGCTCTTGGCTCGGGGAGCAGTACTTC; CDR3 protein: CASSSWLGEQYF
V gene: TRBV4-1; CDR3 length: 16; clone size: -; D gene: -; J gene: TRBJ2-7; CDR3 DNA: TGCGCCAGCAGCCAAGAACCCGGGATTAGGCTCTACGAGCAGTACTTC; CDR3 protein: CASSQEPGIRLYEQYF
V gene: TRBV25-1; CDR3 length: 16; clone size: -; D gene: TRBD1; J gene: TRBJ1-3; CDR3 DNA: TGTGCCAGCAGTTTAACGGACAGGGGTTATGGAAACACCATATATTTT; CDR3 protein: CASSLTDRGYGNTIYF
V gene: TRBV7-9; CDR3 length: 13; clone size: once; D gene: TRBD1; J gene: TRBJ2-2; CDR3 DNA: TGTGCCAGCGCCGGGACAGGGGTCAGGGAGCTGTTTTTT; CDR3 protein: CASAGTGVRELFF
V gene: TRBV6-5; CDR3 length: 13; clone size: -; D gene: -; J gene: TRBJ1-5; CDR3 DNA: TGTGCCAGCAAAGAGGATAGCAATCAGCCCCAGCATTTT; CDR3 protein: CASKEDSNQPQHF
V gene: TRBV7-9; CDR3 length: 14; clone size: -; D gene: TRBD1; J gene: TRBJ2-7; CDR3 DNA: TGTGCCAGCAGCTGGTCGGGACAGTGGTACGAGCAGTACTTC; CDR3 protein: CASSWSGQWYEQYF
V gene: TRBV5-1; CDR3 length: 19; clone size: -; D gene: TRBD2; J gene: TRBJ2-1; CDR3 DNA: TGCGCCAGCAGCCTACGGACTAGCGGGGGGATCACCAAACGCAATGAGCAGTTCTTC; CDR3 protein: CASSLRTSGGITKRNEQFF
V gene: TRBV6-5; CDR3 length: 15; clone size: -; D gene: TRBD1; J gene: TRBJ1-2; CDR3 DNA: TGTGCCAGCAGTTCCCCCACAGGGGGGTATGCTGGCTACACCTTC; CDR3 protein: CASSSPTGGYAGYTF
V gene: TRBV5-1; CDR3 length: 14; clone size: -; D gene: -; J gene: TRBJ2-7; CDR3 DNA: TGCGCCAGCAGCTTGGCAGGGTTCGGTTACGAGCAGTACTTC; CDR3 protein: CASSLAGFGYEQYF
V gene: TRBV4-3; CDR3 length: 15; clone size: -; D gene: -; J gene: TRBJ2-7; CDR3 DNA: TGCGCCAGCAGCCAAGTGCGAGCGAGGGAATACGAGCAGTACTTC; CDR3 protein: CASSQVRAREYEQYF
V gene: TRBV9; CDR3 length: 17; clone size: -; D gene: TRBD1; J gene: TRBJ1-3; CDR3 DNA: TGTGCCAGCAGCGTAGCGGAGGGACAGGGAGTTGGAAACACCATATATTTT; CDR3 protein: CASSVAEGQGVGNTIYF
V gene: TRBV7-3; CDR3 length: 13; clone size: -; D gene: -; J gene: TRBJ1-1; CDR3 DNA: TGTGCCAGCGGAGACAGCCCGAGCACTGAAGCTTTCTTT; CDR3 protein: CASGDSPSTEAFF
V gene: TRBV10-3; CDR3 length: 16; clone size: -; D gene: -; J gene: TRBJ2-3; CDR3 DNA: TGTGCCATCAGTGAGAGGGACATACTTAGCACAGATACGCAGTATTTT; CDR3 protein: CAISERDILSTDTQYF
V gene: TRBV5-4; CDR3 length: 15; clone size: -; D gene: TRBD1; J gene: TRBJ2-7; CDR3 DNA: TGTGCCAGCAGCTCGCCGGGACAGGGTGTTGGCGAGCAGTACTTC; CDR3 protein: CASSSPGQGVGEQYF
V gene: TRBV4-3; CDR3 length: 18; clone size: -; D gene: -; J gene: TRBJ1-1; CDR3 DNA: TGCGCCAGCAGCCAAGCTCCGGGGTATGGAGTGTGGGACACTGAAGCTTTCTTT; CDR3 protein: CASSQAPGYGVWDTEAFF
V gene: TRBV5-1; CDR3 length: 15; clone size: -; D gene: -; J gene: TRBJ2-1; CDR3 DNA: TGCGCCAGCAGCTTGAAGCAGGGTAGTTGGAATGAGCAGTTCTTC; CDR3 protein: CASSLKQGSWNEQFF
V gene: TRBV7-9; CDR3 length: 14; clone size: -; D gene: TRBD2; J gene: TRBJ2-5; CDR3 DNA: TGTGCCAGCAGCCCGGGACTAGCGGAAGAGACCCAGTACTTC; CDR3 protein: CASSPGLAEETQYF
V gene: TRBV11-2; CDR3 length: 17; clone size: -; D gene: TRBD2; J gene: TRBJ2-3; CDR3 DNA: TGTGCCAGCAGAGGGGGTAGCGGGGATACCCGCACAGATACGCAGTATTTT; CDR3 protein: CASRGGSGDTRTDTQYF
V gene: TRBV7-2; CDR3 length: 13; clone size: -; D gene: TRBD1; J gene: TRBJ1-2; CDR3 DNA: TGTGCCAGCAGCTTAGACAGGGGCTATGGCTACACCTTC; CDR3 protein: CASSLDRGYGYTF